What follows are 13 T cell receptor beta chains derived from one specimen sequenced in a study of blood T cell repertoires in COVID-19. Generated by immunoSEQ multiplex PCR, the TCRdb table keeps only in-frame clones and is missing some. In the table there are some 260,000 clones, about 80% of which are singletons. Material: PBMCs or T cells enriched from blood (not recorded which). All receptors come from a man aged 25 to 40 with acute COVID-19.

This sequence joins TRBV11-3 and TRBJ2-3; tentative D call: TRBD2 (6 bases). The CDR3 extends over 14 amino acids. Germline V gene lookup returns CDR1 SGHNT and CDR2 YENEEA. V lost 1 base and J lost 4, with 9 bases in between. CDR3 nucleotides: TGTGCCAGCAGCTTAGGGCGGGGCTCAGATACGCAGTATTTT. Its translation: CASSLGRGSDTQYF.

For this clone: A junction end diverges from the germline sequence, so it may reflect a read error. J is TRBJ1-3 and V is TRBV5-1; D is undetermined. CDR1 is SGHRS and CDR2 is YFSETQ in the germline V gene. The CDR3 length is 14 residues. The CDR3 loop reads CASSSLQRGNTMYF. The CDR3 DNA sequence: TGCGCCAGCAGTTCACTCCAGCGGGGAAACACCATGTATTTT.

This clone was seen more than once but under ten times. The V and J genes are TRBV2 and TRBJ1-5; tentatively, D is TRBD1 (6 bases). The V gene's germline CDR1 is SNHLY and CDR2 FYNNEI. Trimming removed 8 bases at V and 4 bases at J, with 15 bases between. The CDR3 sequence is 14 residues long. The CDR3 region is CASRQGFRNQPQHF. CDR3 nucleotide sequence: TGTGCCAGCCGGCAGGGGTTTAGGAATCAGCCCCAGCATTTT.

This rearrangement joins TRBV28 to TRBJ1-3; D gene unclear. The CDR3 spans 16 residues. Deletions cut 3 bases from V and 0 bases from J, with 12 bases between. Germline V lookup: CDR1 MDHEN, CDR2 SYDVKM. The CDR3: CASSFSPSISGNTIYF. The CDR3 coding sequence is TGTGCCAGCAGTTTCTCTCCCAGTATCTCTGGAAACACCATATATTTT.

The rearrangement joins TRBV24-1 to TRBJ2-1, with TRBD2 identical over 12 bases. The germline gives CDR1 KGHDR, CDR2 SFDVKD. The CDR3 length is 20 residues. V was clipped by 1 base and J by 0 bases; unmatched bases: 9. In DNA, the CDR3 is TGTGCCACCAGTGATTTTAGGACTAGCGGGACGTATAGCTCCTACAATGAGCAGTTCTTC. This codes for CATSDFRTSGTYSSYNEQFF.

The chain couples TRBV2 to TRBJ1-1, with 7 bases identical to TRBD1. Germline V gene lookup returns CDR1 SNHLY and CDR2 FYNNEI. After removal of 7 bases from V and 2 bases from J, the junction contained 10 bases not matched to a gene. The CDR3 covers 15 residues. The CDR3 DNA reads as TGTGCCAGCAAAGAGACAGGGTTTGTAAACACTGAAGCTTTCTTT. It encodes CASKETGFVNTEAFF.

The chain is built from TRBV12-3 or TRBV12-4 and TRBJ1-5; 7 nucleotides agree with TRBD1. The V and J ends lost 8 bases and 9 bases, in that order; junction bases with no gene match: 10. The CDR3 runs to 13 residues. The CDR3 region has the DNA TGTGCCAGCCGGGACAGACCATCATCGCCCCAGCATTTT. Amino acid sequence: CASRDRPSSPQHF.

This clone appeared a few times. The gene calls are TRBV4-2 and TRBJ1-2; 8 bases are a match to TRBD1. The CDR3 spans 15 residues. V was pared by 1 base and J by 7 bases, with 8 bases of the junction left unmatched. The germline V gene has CDR1 LGHNA and CDR2 YNFKEQ. The CDR3 bases are TGTGCCAGCAGCCAAGGGACAGGGAATGCGGGTGGCTACACCTTC. Its translation is CASSQGTGNAGGYTF.

The CDR3, as DNA: TGTGCCAGCAGCCAAGGGCGGCGAGATTCACCCCTCCACTTT. Protein: CASSQGRRDSPLHF. The chain employs TRBV3-1 (or the pseudogene TRBV3-2) and TRBJ1-6, with D uncertain. The CDR3 covers 14 residues. Germline V gives CDR1 LGHDT, CDR2 YNNKEL (reference sequence). The V end was cut by 1 base, the J end by 8 bases, with 9 bases between.

This chain connects TRBV3-1 (or the pseudogene TRBV3-2) to TRBJ2-1; 9 bases match TRBD2. Per germline, CDR1 LGHDT and CDR2 YNNKEL (reference sequence). The V and J ends lost 7 bases and 13 bases, in that order; junction bases with no gene match: 14. The CDR3 is 14 residues long. Here the CDR3 reads CASTANTPGLAQFF. Here the CDR3 DNA reads TGTGCCAGCACCGCCAACACCCCGGGACTAGCCCAGTTCTTC.

V usage is TRBV3-1 (or the pseudogene TRBV3-2) and J usage is TRBJ2-3; possibly TRBD2 for D (7 bases). The CDR3 extends over 15 amino acids. V was cut by 2 bases and J by 5 bases, with 14 bases left in between. In germline, CDR1 is LGHDT, CDR2 YNNKEL (reference sequence). The CDR3 DNA follows: TGTGCCAGCAGCCAAAACGCGGGGGCGGTAGATACGCAGTATTTT. It encodes CASSQNAGAVDTQYF.

About this clone itself: A junction end diverges from the germline sequence, so it may reflect a read error. The chain couples TRBV7-7 to TRBJ2-5, with 8 bases matching TRBD1. This CDR3 contains 14 residues. Germline loops: CDR1 SSHAT, CDR2 FNYEAQ (reference sequence). CDR3 sequence: CASSGRGHGETQYF. CDR3 nucleotide sequence: TGTGCTAGCAGCGGCAGGGGGCATGGAGAGACCCAGTACTTC.

In its sample, this clone was seen once. The chain uses TRBV25-1 and TRBJ1-4; perhaps TRBD1 as D (6 bases). V was trimmed by 6 bases and J by 8 bases, leaving 19 bases between them. The germline CDR1 and CDR2 sequences are MGHDK and SYGVNS. This CDR3 comprises 15 residues. The CDR3 nucleotides read TGTGCCAGCAGCGCAGGGGAGGGCGTAAGAGAAAAACTGTTTTTT. It translates to CASSAGEGVREKLFF.